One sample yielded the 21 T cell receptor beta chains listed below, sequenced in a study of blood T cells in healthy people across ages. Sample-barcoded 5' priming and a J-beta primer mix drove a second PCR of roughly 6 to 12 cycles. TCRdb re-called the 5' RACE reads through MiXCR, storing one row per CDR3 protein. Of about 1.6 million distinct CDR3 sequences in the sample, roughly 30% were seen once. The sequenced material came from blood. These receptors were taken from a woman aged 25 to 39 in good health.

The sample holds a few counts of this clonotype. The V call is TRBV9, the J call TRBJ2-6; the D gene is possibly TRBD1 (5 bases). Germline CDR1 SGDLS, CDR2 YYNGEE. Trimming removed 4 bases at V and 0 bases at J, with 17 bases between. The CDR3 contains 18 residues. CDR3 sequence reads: CASSPNWGANSGANVLTF. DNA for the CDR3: TGTGCCAGCAGCCCTAATTGGGGCGCGAACTCTGGGGCCAACGTCCTGACTTTC.

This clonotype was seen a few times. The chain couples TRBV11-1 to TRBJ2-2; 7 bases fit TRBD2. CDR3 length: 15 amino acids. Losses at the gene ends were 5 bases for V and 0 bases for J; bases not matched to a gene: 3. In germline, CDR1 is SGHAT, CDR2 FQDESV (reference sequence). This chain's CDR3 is CASSPSGANTGELFF. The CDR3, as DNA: TGTGCCAGCAGCCCTAGCGGCGCGAACACCGGGGAGCTGTTTTTT.

The CDR3 DNA is TGTGCCAGCAGTGAGAAGCCGGGGGAGGGAAACATTCAGTACTTC. Encoded protein: CASSEKPGEGNIQYF. The chain links TRBV6-4 to TRBJ2-4; 7 positions match TRBD2. Germline V CDR1 and CDR2: MRHNA, SNTAGT. The length of the CDR3 is 15 residues. Unmatched junction bases numbered 8, after V lost 3 bases and J lost 6 bases.

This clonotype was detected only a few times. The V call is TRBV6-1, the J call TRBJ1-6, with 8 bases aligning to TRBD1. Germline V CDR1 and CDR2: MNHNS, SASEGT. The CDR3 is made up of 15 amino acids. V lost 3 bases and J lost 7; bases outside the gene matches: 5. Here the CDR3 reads CASSDRTGRNSPLHF. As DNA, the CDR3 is TGTGCCAGCAGTGATAGGACAGGGAGGAATTCACCCCTCCACTTT.

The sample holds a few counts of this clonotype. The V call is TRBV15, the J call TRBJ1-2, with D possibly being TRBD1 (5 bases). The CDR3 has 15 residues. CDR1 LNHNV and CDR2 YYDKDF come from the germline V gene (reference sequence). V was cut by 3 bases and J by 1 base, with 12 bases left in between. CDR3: CATSSRDRNNYGYTF. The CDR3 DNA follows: TGTGCCACCAGCAGCCGGGACCGAAATAACTATGGCTACACCTTC.

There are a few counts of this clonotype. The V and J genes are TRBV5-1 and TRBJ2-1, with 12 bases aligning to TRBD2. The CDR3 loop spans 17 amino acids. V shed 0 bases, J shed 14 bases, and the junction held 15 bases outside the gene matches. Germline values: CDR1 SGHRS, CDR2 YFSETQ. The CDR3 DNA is TGCGCCAGCAGCTTGGGGACTAGCGGGACGATTCCTGGGAGGAAGTTCTTC. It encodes CASSLGTSGTIPGRKFF.

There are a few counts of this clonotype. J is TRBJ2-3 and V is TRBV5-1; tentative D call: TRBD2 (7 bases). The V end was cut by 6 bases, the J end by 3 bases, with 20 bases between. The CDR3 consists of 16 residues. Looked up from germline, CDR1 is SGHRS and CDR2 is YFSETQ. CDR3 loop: CASNSWGGGATDTQYF. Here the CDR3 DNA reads TGCGCCAGCAACTCCTGGGGAGGGGGAGCAACAGATACGCAGTATTTT.

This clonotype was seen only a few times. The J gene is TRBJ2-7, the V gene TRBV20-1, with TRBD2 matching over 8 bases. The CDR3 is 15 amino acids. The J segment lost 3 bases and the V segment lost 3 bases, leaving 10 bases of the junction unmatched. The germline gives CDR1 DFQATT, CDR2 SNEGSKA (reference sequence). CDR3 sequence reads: CSASPGLVADYEQYF. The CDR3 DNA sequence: TGCAGTGCTAGTCCGGGACTAGTGGCTGACTACGAGCAGTACTTC.

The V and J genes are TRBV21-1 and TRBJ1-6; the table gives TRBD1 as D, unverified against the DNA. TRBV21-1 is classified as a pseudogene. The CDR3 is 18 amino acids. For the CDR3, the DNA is TGTGCCAGCAGCAAATACGGTGGGACCGGCTCCTTTAATTCACCCCGCCACTTT. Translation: CASSKYGGTGSFNSPRHF.

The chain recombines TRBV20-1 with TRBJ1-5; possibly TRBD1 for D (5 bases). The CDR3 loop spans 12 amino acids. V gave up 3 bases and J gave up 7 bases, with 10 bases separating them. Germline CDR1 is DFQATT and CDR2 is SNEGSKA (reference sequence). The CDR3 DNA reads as TGCAGTGCTAGGAGTTGGGACCAGCCCCAGCATTTT. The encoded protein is CSARSWDQPQHF.

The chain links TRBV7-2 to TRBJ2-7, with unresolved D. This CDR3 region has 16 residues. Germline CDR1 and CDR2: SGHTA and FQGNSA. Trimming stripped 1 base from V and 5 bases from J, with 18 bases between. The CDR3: CASSLGSWSPRDEQYF. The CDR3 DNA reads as TGTGCCAGCAGCTTAGGGAGTTGGTCCCCCCGGGACGAGCAGTACTTC.

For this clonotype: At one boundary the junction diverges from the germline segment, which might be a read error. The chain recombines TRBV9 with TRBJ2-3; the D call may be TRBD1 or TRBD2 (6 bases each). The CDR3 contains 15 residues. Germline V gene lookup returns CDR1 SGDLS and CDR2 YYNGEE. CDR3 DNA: TGTGCAAGCAGCGAGCCGGGGGCGGGCACAGATGCGCAGTATTTT. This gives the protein CASSEPGAGTDAQYF.

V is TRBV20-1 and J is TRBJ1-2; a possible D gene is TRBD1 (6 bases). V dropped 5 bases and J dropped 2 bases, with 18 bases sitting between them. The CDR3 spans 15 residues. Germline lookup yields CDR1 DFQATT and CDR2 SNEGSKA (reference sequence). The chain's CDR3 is CSAGVGGRDNYGYTF. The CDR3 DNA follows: TGCAGTGCTGGGGTCGGGGGCAGAGACAACTATGGCTACACCTTC.

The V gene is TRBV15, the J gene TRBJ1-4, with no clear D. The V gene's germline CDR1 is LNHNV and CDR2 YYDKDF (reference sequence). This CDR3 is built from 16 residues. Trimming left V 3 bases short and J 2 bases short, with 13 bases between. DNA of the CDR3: TGTGCCACCAGCAGTGGGGAGTCTCGCACTAATGAAAAACTGTTTTTT. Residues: CATSSGESRTNEKLFF. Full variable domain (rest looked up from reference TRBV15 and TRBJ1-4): DAMVIQNPRYQVTQFGKPVTLSCSQTLNHNVMYWYQQKSSQAPKLLFHYYDKDFNNEADTPDNFQSRRPNTSFCFLDIRSPGLGDTAMYLCATSSGESRTNEKLFFGSGTQLSVL.

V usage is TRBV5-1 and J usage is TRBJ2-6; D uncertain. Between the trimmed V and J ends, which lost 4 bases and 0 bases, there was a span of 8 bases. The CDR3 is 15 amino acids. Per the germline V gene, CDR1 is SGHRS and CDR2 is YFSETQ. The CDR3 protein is CASSPPVSGANVLTF. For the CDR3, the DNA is TGCGCCAGCAGCCCCCCGGTCTCTGGGGCCAACGTCCTGACTTTC. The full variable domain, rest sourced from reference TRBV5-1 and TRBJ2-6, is KAGVTQTPRYLIKTRGQQVTLSCSPISGHRSVSWYQQTPGQGLQFLFEYFSETQRNKGNFPGRFSGRQFSNSRSEMNVSTLELGDSALYLCASSPPVSGANVLTFGAGSRLTVL.

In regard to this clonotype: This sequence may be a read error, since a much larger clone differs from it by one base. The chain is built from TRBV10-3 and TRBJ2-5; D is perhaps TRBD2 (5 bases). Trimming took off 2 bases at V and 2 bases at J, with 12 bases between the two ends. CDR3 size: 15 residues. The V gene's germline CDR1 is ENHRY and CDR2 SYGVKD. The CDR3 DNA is TGTGCCATCAGTGAGGGAGCGGCCTTACAAGAGACCCAGTACTTC. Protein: CAISEGAALQETQYF.

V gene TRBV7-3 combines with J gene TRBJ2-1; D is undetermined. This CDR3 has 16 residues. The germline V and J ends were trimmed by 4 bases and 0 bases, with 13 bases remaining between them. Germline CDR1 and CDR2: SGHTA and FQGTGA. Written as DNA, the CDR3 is TGTGCCAGCAGCTCTTGGAAGGTGAGCTCCTACAATGAGCAGTTCTTC. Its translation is CASSSWKVSSYNEQFF.

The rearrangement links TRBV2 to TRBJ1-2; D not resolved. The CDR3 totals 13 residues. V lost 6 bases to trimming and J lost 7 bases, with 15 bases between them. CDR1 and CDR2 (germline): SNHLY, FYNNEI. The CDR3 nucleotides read TGTGCCAGCAGGCCCTCGGGAGGTCCTGGCTACACCTTC. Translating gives CASRPSGGPGYTF.

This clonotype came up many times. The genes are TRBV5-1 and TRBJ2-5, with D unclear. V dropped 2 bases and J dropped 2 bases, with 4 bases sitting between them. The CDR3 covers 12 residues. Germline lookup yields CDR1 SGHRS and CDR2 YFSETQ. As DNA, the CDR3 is TGCGCCAGCAGCTTCCGTCAAGAGACCCAGTACTTC. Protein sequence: CASSFRQETQYF.

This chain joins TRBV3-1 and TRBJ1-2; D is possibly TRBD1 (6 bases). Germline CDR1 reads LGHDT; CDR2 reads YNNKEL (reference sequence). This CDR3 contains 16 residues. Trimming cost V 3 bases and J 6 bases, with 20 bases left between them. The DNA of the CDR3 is TGTGCCAGCAGCCATCGGACCGCGGCTAAGGGGGATGGCTACACCTTC. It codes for CASSHRTAAKGDGYTF.

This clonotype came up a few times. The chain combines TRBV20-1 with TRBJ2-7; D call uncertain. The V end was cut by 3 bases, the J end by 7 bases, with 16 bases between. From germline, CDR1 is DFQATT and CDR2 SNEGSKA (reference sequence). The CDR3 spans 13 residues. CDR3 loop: CSARESLPHEQYF. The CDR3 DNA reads TGCAGTGCTAGGGAATCTCTCCCCCATGAGCAGTACTTC.